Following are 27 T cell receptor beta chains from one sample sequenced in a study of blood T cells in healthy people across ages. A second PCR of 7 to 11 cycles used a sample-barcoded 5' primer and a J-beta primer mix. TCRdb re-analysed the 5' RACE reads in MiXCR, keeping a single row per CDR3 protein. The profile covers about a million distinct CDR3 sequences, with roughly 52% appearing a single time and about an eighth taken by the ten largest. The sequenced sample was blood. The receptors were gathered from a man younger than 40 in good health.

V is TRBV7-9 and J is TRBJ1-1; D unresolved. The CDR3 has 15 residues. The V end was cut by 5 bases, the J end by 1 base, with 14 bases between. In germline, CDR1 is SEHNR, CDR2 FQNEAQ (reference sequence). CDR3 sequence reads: CASSPIGLRNTEAFF. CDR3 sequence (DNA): TGTGCCAGCAGCCCCATAGGTCTCCGGAACACTGAAGCTTTCTTT.

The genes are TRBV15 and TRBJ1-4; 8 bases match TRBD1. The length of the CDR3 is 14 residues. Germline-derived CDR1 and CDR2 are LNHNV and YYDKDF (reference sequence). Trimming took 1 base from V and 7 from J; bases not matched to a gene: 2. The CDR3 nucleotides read TGTGCCACCAGCAGAGCAGGACAGGGTGAAAAACTGTTTTTT. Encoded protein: CATSRAGQGEKLFF.

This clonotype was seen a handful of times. For the CDR3, the DNA is TGCGCCAGCAGCCTCGGTAACCGGCTAAGCGGGGAGACCCAGTACTTC. Translation: CASSLGNRLSGETQYF. V and J are TRBV5-1 and TRBJ2-5; tentative D call: TRBD2 (6 bases). Per the germline V gene, CDR1 is SGHRS and CDR2 is YFSETQ. The CDR3 consists of 16 residues. V was pared by 4 bases and J by 5 bases, with 21 bases between.

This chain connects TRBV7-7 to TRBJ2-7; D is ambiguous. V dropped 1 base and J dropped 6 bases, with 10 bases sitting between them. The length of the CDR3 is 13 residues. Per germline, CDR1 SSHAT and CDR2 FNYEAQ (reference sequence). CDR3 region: CASSLDPSSEQYF. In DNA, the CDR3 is TGTGCCAGCAGCTTAGACCCTAGTTCCGAGCAGTACTTC. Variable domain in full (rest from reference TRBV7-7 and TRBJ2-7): GAGVSQSPRYKVTKRGQDVTLRCDPISSHATLYWYQQALGQGPEFLTYFNYEAQPDKSGLPSDRFSAERPEGSISTLTIQRTEQRDSAMYRCASSLDPSSEQYFGPGTRLTVT.

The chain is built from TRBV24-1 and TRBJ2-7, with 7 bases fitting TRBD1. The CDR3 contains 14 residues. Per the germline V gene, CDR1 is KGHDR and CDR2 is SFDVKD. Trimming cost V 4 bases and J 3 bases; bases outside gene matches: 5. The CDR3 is CATSDSGQVYEQYF. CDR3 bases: TGTGCCACCAGTGACTCCGGACAGGTCTACGAGCAGTACTTC.

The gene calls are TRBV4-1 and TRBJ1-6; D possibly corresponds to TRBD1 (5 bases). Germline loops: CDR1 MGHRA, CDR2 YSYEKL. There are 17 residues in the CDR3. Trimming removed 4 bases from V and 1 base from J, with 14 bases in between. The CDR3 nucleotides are TGCGCCAGCAGCCCATTCGGGGGTCCATCCTATAATTCACCCCTCCACTTT. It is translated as CASSPFGGPSYNSPLHF.

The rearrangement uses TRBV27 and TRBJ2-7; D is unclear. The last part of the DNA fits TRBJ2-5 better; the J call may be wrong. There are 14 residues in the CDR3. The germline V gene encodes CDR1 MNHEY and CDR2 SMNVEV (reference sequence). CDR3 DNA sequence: TGTGCCAGCAGCTTTCAGGCTAGTTACCAGACCCAGTACTTC. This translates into CASSFQASYQTQYF.

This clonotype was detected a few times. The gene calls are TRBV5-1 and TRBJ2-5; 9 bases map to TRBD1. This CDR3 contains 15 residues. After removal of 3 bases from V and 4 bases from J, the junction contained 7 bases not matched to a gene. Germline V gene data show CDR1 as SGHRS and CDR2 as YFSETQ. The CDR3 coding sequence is TGCGCCAGCAGCTGGGGACAGGGTCTCGGAGAGACCCAGTACTTC. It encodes CASSWGQGLGETQYF.

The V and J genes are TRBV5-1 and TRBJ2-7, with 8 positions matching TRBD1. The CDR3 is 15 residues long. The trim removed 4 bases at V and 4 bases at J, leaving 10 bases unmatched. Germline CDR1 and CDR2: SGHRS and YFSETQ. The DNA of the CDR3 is TGCGCCAGCAGCCTGGACGGGACAGGTATTTACGAGCAGTACTTC. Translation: CASSLDGTGIYEQYF.

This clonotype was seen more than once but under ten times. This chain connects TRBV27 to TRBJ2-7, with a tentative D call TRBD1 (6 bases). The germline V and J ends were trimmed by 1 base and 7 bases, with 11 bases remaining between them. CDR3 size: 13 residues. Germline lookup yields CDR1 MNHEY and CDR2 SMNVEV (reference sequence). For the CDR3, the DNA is TGTGCCAGCAGTTTATTCAGGGGAAAGGAGCAGTACTTC. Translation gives CASSLFRGKEQYF.

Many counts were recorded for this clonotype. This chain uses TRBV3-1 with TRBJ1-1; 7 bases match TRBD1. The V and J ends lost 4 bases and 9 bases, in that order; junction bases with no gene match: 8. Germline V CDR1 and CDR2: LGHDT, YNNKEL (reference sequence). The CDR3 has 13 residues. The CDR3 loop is CASSRRQGRKAFF. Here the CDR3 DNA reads TGTGCCAGCAGCCGCCGACAGGGAAGGAAAGCTTTCTTT. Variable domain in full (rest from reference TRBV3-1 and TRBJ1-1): DTAVSQTPKYLVTQMGNDKSIKCEQNLGHDTMYWYKQDSKKFLKIMFSYNNKELIINETVPNRFSPKSPDKAHLNLHINSLELGDSAVYFCASSRRQGRKAFFGQGTRLTVV.

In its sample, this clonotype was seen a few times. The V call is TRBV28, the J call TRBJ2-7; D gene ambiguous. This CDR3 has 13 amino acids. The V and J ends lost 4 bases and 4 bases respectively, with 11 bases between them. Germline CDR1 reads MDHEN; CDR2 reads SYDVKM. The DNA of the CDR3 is TGTGCCAGCAGTTCCCTCGAAGGGTACGAGCAGTACTTC. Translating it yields CASSSLEGYEQYF.

CDR3 DNA: TGTGCCAGCAGTGATTCGACAGATTACCAAGAGACCCAGTTCTTC. Protein sequence: CASSDSTDYQETQFF. The rearrangement links TRBV25-1 to TRBJ2-5; D might be TRBD1 (5 bases). Matching the DNA end better, TRBJ2-1 makes the J call doubtful. Germline V gene data show CDR1 as MGHDK and CDR2 as SYGVNS. The CDR3 is 15 amino acids.

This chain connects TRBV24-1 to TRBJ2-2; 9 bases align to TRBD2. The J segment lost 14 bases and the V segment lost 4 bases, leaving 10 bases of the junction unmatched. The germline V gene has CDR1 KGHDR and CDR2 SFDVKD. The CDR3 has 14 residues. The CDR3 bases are TGTGCCACCAGTGAGGGCGACAGGCGGGGGGGCCTGTTTTTT. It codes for CATSEGDRRGGLFF.

The CDR3 sequence is CASSLSQGATTGGTQYF. The CDR3 DNA reads as TGTGCCAGCAGTTTATCCCAGGGGGCGACGACCGGAGGGACGCAGTATTTT. The rearrangement joins TRBV12-3 or TRBV12-4 to TRBJ2-3, with 8 positions matching TRBD1. V dropped 2 bases and J dropped 9; count of bases not matched to a gene: 16. The CDR3 is 17 residues long.

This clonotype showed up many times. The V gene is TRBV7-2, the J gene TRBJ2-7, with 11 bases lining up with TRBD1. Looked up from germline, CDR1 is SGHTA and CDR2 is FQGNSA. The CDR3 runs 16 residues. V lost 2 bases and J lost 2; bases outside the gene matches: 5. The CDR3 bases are TGTGCCAGCAGCTTATTCGGGACAGGGGGGACCTACGAGCAGTACTTC. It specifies CASSLFGTGGTYEQYF. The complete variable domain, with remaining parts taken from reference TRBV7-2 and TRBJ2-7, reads GAGVSQSPSNKVTEKGKDVELRCDPISGHTALYWYRQSLGQGLEFLIYFQGNSAPDKSGLPSDRFSAERTGGSVSTLTIQRTQQEDSAVYLCASSLFGTGGTYEQYFGPGTRLTVT.

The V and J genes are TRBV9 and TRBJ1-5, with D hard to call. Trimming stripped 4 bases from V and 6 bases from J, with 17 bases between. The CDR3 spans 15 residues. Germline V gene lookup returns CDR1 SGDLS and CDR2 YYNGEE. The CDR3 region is CASSLEAGLGQPQHF. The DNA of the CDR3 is TGTGCCAGCAGCCTCGAGGCGGGGTTGGGTCAGCCCCAGCATTTT.

CDR3 DNA sequence: TGTATCTCCGTGCCAGAAGCCCCCCCTTTCCGGGACAGTGACTACGAGCAGTACTTC. This gives the protein CISVPEAPPFRDSDYEQYF. This chain links TRBV7-5 with TRBJ2-5; the DNA was not used to check the table's D call, TRBD1. The J call may be in error: the DNA end matches TRBJ2-7 better. TRBV7-5 has pseudogene status. The CDR3 consists of 19 residues.

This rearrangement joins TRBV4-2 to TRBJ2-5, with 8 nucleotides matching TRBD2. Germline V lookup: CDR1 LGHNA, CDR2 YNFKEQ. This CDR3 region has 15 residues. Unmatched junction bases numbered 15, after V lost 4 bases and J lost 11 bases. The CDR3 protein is CASSPGGGTRNEQYF. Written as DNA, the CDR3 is TGTGCCAGCAGCCCCGGTGGAGGGACTAGAAATGAGCAGTACTTC.

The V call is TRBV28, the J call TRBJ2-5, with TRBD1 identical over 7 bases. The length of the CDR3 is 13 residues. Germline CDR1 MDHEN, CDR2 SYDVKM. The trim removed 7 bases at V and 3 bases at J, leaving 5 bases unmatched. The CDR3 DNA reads TGTGCCAGCAAGAGGGACAGAAAAGAGACCCAGTACTTC. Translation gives CASKRDRKETQYF.

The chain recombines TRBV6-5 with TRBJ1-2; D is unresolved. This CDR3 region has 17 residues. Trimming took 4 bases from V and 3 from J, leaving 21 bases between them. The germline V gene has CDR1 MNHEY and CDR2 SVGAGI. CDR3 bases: TGTGCCAGCAGTTTATCCCGCTCCTCGGTTGCGCACTATGGCTACACCTTC. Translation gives CASSLSRSSVAHYGYTF.

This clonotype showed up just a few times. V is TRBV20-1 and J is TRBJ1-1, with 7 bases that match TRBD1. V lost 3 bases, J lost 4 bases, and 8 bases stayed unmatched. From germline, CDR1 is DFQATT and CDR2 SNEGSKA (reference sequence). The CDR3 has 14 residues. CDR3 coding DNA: TGCAGTGCTAGGGTACAGGGGAGGAGCACTGAAGCTTTCTTT. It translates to CSARVQGRSTEAFF.

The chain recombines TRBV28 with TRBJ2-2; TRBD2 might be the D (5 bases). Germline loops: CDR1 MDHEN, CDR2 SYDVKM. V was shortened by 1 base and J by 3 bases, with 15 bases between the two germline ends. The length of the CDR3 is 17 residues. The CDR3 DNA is TGTGCCAGCAGTTTATCGGGCTACGGGGTATACACCGGGGAGCTGTTTTTT. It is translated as CASSLSGYGVYTGELFF.

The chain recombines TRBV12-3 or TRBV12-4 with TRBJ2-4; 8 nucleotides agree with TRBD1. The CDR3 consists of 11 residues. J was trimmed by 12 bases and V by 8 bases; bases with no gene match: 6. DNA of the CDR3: TGTGCCAGCTCCCAGGGGGCGAGTCAGTACTTC. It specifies CASSQGASQYF.

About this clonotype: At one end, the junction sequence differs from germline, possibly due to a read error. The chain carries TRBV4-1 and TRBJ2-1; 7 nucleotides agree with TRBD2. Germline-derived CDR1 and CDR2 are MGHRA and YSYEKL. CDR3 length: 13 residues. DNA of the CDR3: TGCACCAGCAGCCAAGATGTATCCAGCGGGGAGTTCTTC. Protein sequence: CTSSQDVSSGEFF.

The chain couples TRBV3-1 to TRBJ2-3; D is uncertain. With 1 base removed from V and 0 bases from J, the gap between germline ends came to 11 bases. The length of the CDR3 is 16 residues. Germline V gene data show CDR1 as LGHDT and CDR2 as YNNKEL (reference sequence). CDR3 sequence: CASSQGSGPSTDTQYF. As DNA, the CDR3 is TGTGCCAGCAGCCAAGGTTCCGGACCAAGCACAGATACGCAGTATTTT.

The DNA for the CDR3 is TGTGCCAGCAGCGAGGGGGTGGAGACCCAGTACTTC. Encoded protein: CASSEGVETQYF. This sequence joins TRBV5-5 and TRBJ2-5; TRBD1 might be the D (6 bases). The CDR3 sequence is 12 residues long. The V gene's germline CDR1 is SGHKS and CDR2 YYEKEE (reference sequence). Trimming shortened V by 4 bases and J by 5 bases, and 9 bases separated the two germline ends.